The clone carrying this T cell receptor (beta chain) showed up just once. In germline, CDR1 is SGHVS, CDR2 FQNEAQ. The CDR3 covers 12 residues. Trimming left V 5 bases short and J 12 bases short, with 17 bases between. Sequenced by immunoSEQ multiplex PCR; TCRdb stores in-frame clones only, minus some. The sample has more than 500,000 clones, roughly 95% seen once; the top ten hold 0.064%. The sample is drawn from a study of shared clonotypes between healthy human individuals. Sequencing input: naive CD4+ T cells sorted from blood. The subset: CD45RA+ positively selected. This chain connects TRBV7-8 to TRBJ2-7; D may be TRBD1 (6 bases). This sequence originates from a woman in her 30s in good health. The CDR3 region has the DNA TGTGCCAGCAGCCCTTCCCGGGACATCTGGTACTTC. Protein sequence: CASSPSRDIWYF.